A single sample gave rise to the 10 T cell receptor beta chains below, sequenced in a study of follicular helper T cells after annual influenza vaccination. Time point described: 2015-2016 season, 7 days after influenza vaccination. Sequencing was performed with immunoSEQ multiplex PCR; in TCRdb, only in-frame clones are kept and a portion is missing. This table holds 6,000 or so clones, around 80% found once. The sequencing here drew on CXCR5- memory CD4+ T cells sorted from blood, taken 7 days after influenza vaccination. These receptor sequences come from an adult who received the influenza vaccine.

V is TRBV15 and J is TRBJ2-2; 8 nucleotides align to TRBD1. With V trimmed by 0 bases and J by 5 bases, 8 bases remained unmatched. The CDR3 runs 17 residues. The germline V gene encodes CDR1 LNHNV and CDR2 YYDKDF (reference sequence). This CDR3 is CATSRDSQGARTGELFF. The CDR3 DNA sequence: TGTGCCACCAGCAGAGATAGTCAGGGGGCGAGGACCGGGGAGCTGTTTTTT. The full variable domain, its missing parts supplied by reference TRBV15 and TRBJ2-2, is DAMVIQNPRYQVTQFGKPVTLSCSQTLNHNVMYWYQQKSSQAPKLLFHYYDKDFNNEADTPDNFQSRRPNTSFCFLDIRSPGLGDTAMYLCATSRDSQGARTGELFFGEGSRLTVL.

This sequence joins TRBV16 and TRBJ1-6, with D unresolved. Germline V gene lookup returns CDR1 KGHSY and CDR2 FQNENV. V was pared by 2 bases and J by 0 bases, with 17 bases between. The CDR3 consists of 19 residues. The CDR3 here is CASSQNSFVTFSYNSPLHF. CDR3 DNA sequence: TGTGCCAGCAGCCAAAACTCATTCGTTACCTTCTCCTATAATTCACCCCTCCACTTT. The whole variable domain, filled in from reference TRBV16 and TRBJ1-6, reads GEEVAQTPKHLVRGEGQKAKLYCAPIKGHSYVFWYQQVLKNEFKFLISFQNENVFDETGMPKERFSAKCLPNSPCSLEIQATKLEDSAVYFCASSQNSFVTFSYNSPLHFGNGTRLTVT.

In nucleotides, the CDR3 is TGTGCCAGTAGTATCTCGGCCAGGGGGCGAGCAGATACGCAGTATTTT. The encoded protein is CASSISARGRADTQYF. The rearrangement joins TRBV19 to TRBJ2-3, with TRBD1 matching over 8 bases. The CDR3 has 16 amino acids. Germline CDR1 reads LNHDA; CDR2 reads SQIVND (reference sequence). The trim removed 3 bases at V and 4 bases at J, leaving 9 bases unmatched.

This chain uses TRBV10-3 with TRBJ1-4, with D possibly matching TRBD1 (6 bases). CDR3 length equals 14 residues. V dropped 0 bases and J dropped 10 bases, with 12 bases sitting between them. Germline lookup yields CDR1 ENHRY and CDR2 SYGVKD. The CDR3 region is CAISESLDSGKLFF. CDR3 bases: TGTGCCATCAGTGAGTCGCTGGACAGTGGAAAACTGTTTTTT.

This clone was observed a handful of times. V is TRBV27 and J is TRBJ1-5; no firm D call. Trimming took off 5 bases at V and 3 bases at J, with 2 bases between the two ends. The CDR3 runs 11 residues. Germline lookup yields CDR1 MNHEY and CDR2 SMNVEV (reference sequence). The CDR3 reads CASSPNQPQHF. CDR3 nucleotides: TGTGCCAGCAGTCCCAATCAGCCCCAGCATTTT.

This chain joins TRBV11-3 and TRBJ2-1; possibly TRBD1 for D (5 bases). CDR1 and CDR2 from the germline V gene are SGHNT and YENEEA. V lost 2 bases to trimming and J lost 8 bases, with 10 bases between them. This CDR3 has 13 residues. The CDR3 nucleotides read TGTGCCAGCAGCTTAATTGGGGCCGATGAGCAGTTCTTC. Encoded protein: CASSLIGADEQFF.

This clone was seen more than once but under ten times. J is TRBJ1-6 and V is TRBV9; TRBD1 aligns across 8 bases. The CDR3 runs to 18 residues. Germline trimming cut 2 bases from V and 7 bases from J; bases unmatched to any gene: 14. The germline gives CDR1 SGDLS, CDR2 YYNGEE. CDR3 in DNA: TGTGCCAGCAGCGTGGAGTCAGGGGGCGAACAGGGGAATTCACCCCTCCACTTT. Its translation: CASSVESGGEQGNSPLHF.

The DNA for the CDR3 is TGTGCCAGCAGGGAAAGCGTCAGCTCTGGAAACACCATATATTTT. Encoded protein: CASRESVSSGNTIYF. V and J are TRBV6-1 and TRBJ1-3; no reliable D call. CDR1 and CDR2 from the germline V gene are MNHNS and SASEGT. Trimming left V 6 bases short and J 0 bases short, with 12 bases between. CDR3 length equals 15 residues.

This rearrangement joins TRBV18 to TRBJ1-1; 8 nucleotides line up with TRBD1. The V gene's germline CDR1 is KGHSH and CDR2 LQKENI. Trimming removed 5 bases from V and 4 bases from J; junction bases left unmatched: 15. CDR3 length equals 17 residues. CDR3 sequence (DNA): TGTGCCAGCTCAGCCAAATCGGGACAAGGACAGGGCACTGAAGCTTTCTTT. Its translation: CASSAKSGQGQGTEAFF.

The V gene is TRBV7-2, the J gene TRBJ2-7; D call uncertain. V lost 5 bases and J lost 3, with 11 bases in between. Looked up from germline, CDR1 is SGHTA and CDR2 is FQGNSA. This CDR3 comprises 13 residues. CDR3 nucleotides: TGTGCCAGCAGCCCGGTCGGATTCTACGAGCAGTACTTC. Translated, it gives CASSPVGFYEQYF.